The source of this T cell receptor (beta chain) is a study of shared clonotypes between healthy human individuals. Only in-frame clones appear in the TCRdb table, and some are missing; sequencing was by immunoSEQ multiplex PCR. The sample lists about 1.5 million clones, roughly 96% occurring once. There are 17 residues in the CDR3. Sequencing used naive CD4+ T cells sorted from blood. As for subset: CD45RA+ positively selected. The rearrangement links TRBV21-1 to TRBJ2-3; TRBD2, as called in the table, went unchecked against the DNA. TRBV21-1 is a documented pseudogene. The receptor was derived from a young man in good health. CDR3 amino acids: CASSKSLGPTSTDTQYF. The CDR3 region has the DNA TGTGCCAGCAGCAAATCCTTGGGTCCGACTAGCACAGATACGCAGTATTTT.